This TCR beta chain was sequenced in a study of PD-1 blockade in classical Hodgkin lymphoma. Broader study findings: Complete responders matched newly diagnosed patients in baseline diversity. Before treatment, TCR diversity in newly diagnosed patients was reportedly lower than in healthy donors. It was CD4+ TCR diversity, not CD8+, that rose significantly by C4D1.

The CDR3 has 14 residues. Trimming pared 5 bases from V and 4 bases from J, leaving 12 bases between. CDR1 and CDR2 from the germline V gene are SEHNR and FQNEAQ (reference sequence). Only a few counts were recorded for this clone. The antigen is undetermined. Time point specified: cycle 4 day 1 (C4D1), after more than five weeks of nivolumab. All patients relapsed after autologous stem cell transplantation, and brentuximab vedotin exposure varied. By magnetic negative selection, CD4+ T cells were purified from thawed PBMCs. TCRdb's table, derived via immunoSEQ multiplex PCR, lists solely in-frame clones and lacks some. The profile shows some 27,000 clones, about 82% of them singletons.

The TCR sequence derives from a human donor with classical Hodgkin lymphoma. This chain joins TRBV7-9 and TRBJ2-4; D not certain. The input for sequencing was CD4+ T cells from blood, taken before the fourth cycle of nivolumab. CDR3 protein: CASSPWTVKNIQYF. DNA for the CDR3: TGTGCCAGCAGCCCCTGGACGGTAAAAAACATTCAGTACTTC.